This T cell receptor (beta chain) was found in a study of graft-versus-host responses after intestinal transplantation. Turning to the study itself: Among the recipients, all got anti-thymocyte globulin induction and then tacrolimus and steroids for 3 to 4 years.

Study-level results: In patients with graft-donor T cell macrochimerism, allograft graft-versus-host to host-versus-graft clonal ratios were high. GvH clones detected in recipient marrow included some appearing first in ileum or blood.

Here immunoSEQ multiplex PCR was the method, and the copy in TCRdb shows in-frame clones only, minus some. Here the sample spans under 50,000 clones, just over 90% being singletons. Germline assignment: CDR1 LNHDA and CDR2 SQIVND (reference sequence). The CDR3 length is 15 residues. The J segment lost 4 bases and the V segment lost 5 bases, leaving 8 bases of the junction unmatched. On this clone itself: Its antigen is not identified.

The sample here was PBMCs, taken 734 days after intestinal transplantation. This clonotype was obtained from a human patient who received an intestinal transplant, so some T cells may come from the graft donor. The chain carries TRBV19 and TRBJ1-5; 7 bases align to TRBD1. CDR3 coding DNA: TGTGCCAGTAGTGTTTCGGGGACAGAGAATCAGCCCCAGCATTTT. It yields the protein CASSVSGTENQPQHF.